Shown below are 29 T cell receptor beta chains from a single sample sequenced in a study of blood T cell repertoires in COVID-19. The method was immunoSEQ multiplex PCR; TCRdb's version includes in-frame clones alone and lacks a portion of them. The sample comprises fewer than 75,000 clones, roughly nine tenths of which are singletons, and approximately 8.9% rests with the top ten. The sample taken for sequencing was peripheral blood. These receptors came from an older man with acute or convalescent COVID-19.

This clone showed up just a few times. The chain has TRBV2 and TRBJ1-2; D remains unclear. There are 13 residues in the CDR3. The V and J ends lost 8 bases and 5 bases respectively, with 15 bases between them. Germline-derived CDR1 and CDR2 are SNHLY and FYNNEI. The CDR3 spells CASDVEAAYGYTF. The CDR3 nucleotides read TGTGCCAGCGACGTGGAGGCGGCTTATGGCTACACCTTC.

The rearrangement uses TRBV7-6 and TRBJ2-2; D possibly corresponds to TRBD1 (5 bases). Germline-derived CDR1 and CDR2 are SGHVS and FNYEAQ. The CDR3 has 13 residues. V lost 1 base to trimming and J lost 13 bases, with 13 bases between them. The chain's CDR3 is CASSLGTPLALFF. For the CDR3, the DNA is TGTGCCAGCAGCTTAGGGACACCCCTCGCGCTGTTTTTT.

As regards this clone: Germline is not matched at one junction end, which may reflect a read error. As DNA, the CDR3 is TGTGCCAGCAGCTCCGGGCGGGGGAAGTTGGACTTC. Translated, it gives CASSSGRGKLDF. The chain combines TRBV7-3 with TRBJ2-5; 7 bases line up with TRBD2. This CDR3 region has 12 residues. The germline gives CDR1 SGHTA, CDR2 FQGTGA.

The DNA of the CDR3 is TGTGCCAGCAGCCTGGCCGGGACAGGGAGCTCCTACAATGAGCAGTTCTTC. It yields the protein CASSLAGTGSSYNEQFF. The chain has TRBV5-5 and TRBJ2-1, with 9 bases lining up with TRBD1. With V trimmed by 4 bases and J by 0 bases, 8 bases remained unmatched. Germline assignment: CDR1 SGHKS and CDR2 YYEKEE (reference sequence). The CDR3 covers 17 residues.

The chain employs TRBV15 and TRBJ2-3, with TRBD1 as a possible D gene (6 bases). The V gene's germline CDR1 is LNHNV and CDR2 YYDKDF (reference sequence). V was cut by 5 bases and J by 0 bases, with 9 bases left in between. The CDR3 length is 14 residues. CDR3 nucleotide sequence: TGTGCCACCAGCCGGACAGATAGCACAGATACGCAGTATTTT. Translated, it gives CATSRTDSTDTQYF.

The chain recombines TRBV5-4 with TRBJ1-1; D gene unclear. The germline CDR1 and CDR2 sequences are SGHNT and YYREEE (reference sequence). This CDR3 has 15 residues. V lost 2 bases to trimming and J lost 1 base, with 12 bases between them. As DNA, the CDR3 is TGTGCCAGCAGCTTCATGGTACAGAAGAACACTGAAGCTTTCTTT. Translation: CASSFMVQKNTEAFF. Variable domain in full (rest from reference TRBV5-4 and TRBJ1-1): ETGVTQSPTHLIKTRGQQVTLRCSSQSGHNTVSWYQQALGQGPQFIFQYYREEENGRGNFPPRFSGLQFPNYSSELNVNALELDDSALYLCASSFMVQKNTEAFFGQGTRLTVV.

This clone has only one observation. The chain joins TRBV2 to TRBJ1-4; D gene uncertain. Trimming cost V 4 bases and J 8 bases, with 14 bases left between them. The CDR3 covers 14 residues. Germline V gives CDR1 SNHLY, CDR2 FYNNEI. CDR3 residues: CASSGRQVLEKLFF. CDR3 sequence (DNA): TGTGCCAGCAGTGGGCGTCAGGTTTTAGAAAAACTGTTTTTT.

Only one count was recorded for this clone. V is TRBV7-9 and J is TRBJ1-3; TRBD1 matches at 10 bases. The CDR3 length is 15 residues. Losses at the gene ends were 9 bases for V and 8 bases for J; bases not matched to a gene: 13. The germline V gene encodes CDR1 SEHNR and CDR2 FQNEAQ (reference sequence). This CDR3 is CASSGTGDLLYTIYF. Written as DNA, the CDR3 is TGTGCCAGTTCGGGGACAGGGGACCTTCTGTACACCATATATTTT.

This clone was counted a few times. V usage is TRBV3-1 (or the pseudogene TRBV3-2) and J usage is TRBJ1-6, with D tentatively TRBD1 (6 bases). The germline CDR1 and CDR2 sequences are LGHDT and YNNKEL (reference sequence). The V and J ends lost 4 bases and 8 bases respectively, with 12 bases between them. The CDR3 contains 14 residues. The CDR3 DNA is TGTGCCAGCAGCCTACAGGGATACGATTCACCCCTCCACTTT. It encodes CASSLQGYDSPLHF.

The CDR3 sequence is CASSVPRGLGNTIYF. In DNA form, the CDR3 reads TGTGCCAGCAGTGTCCCCAGGGGGTTAGGAAACACCATATATTTT. The genes are TRBV25-1 and TRBJ1-3; 7 nucleotides align to TRBD1. Losses at the gene ends were 4 bases for V and 4 bases for J; bases not matched to a gene: 7. Germline V lookup: CDR1 MGHDK, CDR2 SYGVNS. This CDR3 comprises 15 residues.

The chain is built from TRBV5-1 and TRBJ2-7; 13 bases map to TRBD2. CDR3 size: 14 residues. Germline CDR1 and CDR2: SGHRS and YFSETQ. With V trimmed by 0 bases and J by 9 bases, 3 bases remained unmatched. Written as DNA, the CDR3 is TGCGCCAGCAGCTTGGATACTAGCGGGAGGGTGCAGTACTTC. Translating it yields CASSLDTSGRVQYF.

V gene TRBV2 combines with J gene TRBJ1-5, with 11 bases that match TRBD1. Germline lookup yields CDR1 SNHLY and CDR2 FYNNEI. The trim removed 6 bases at V and 4 bases at J, leaving 5 bases unmatched. This CDR3 contains 15 residues. Here the CDR3 DNA reads TGTGCCAGCAGACTAGGGACAGGGGGGAATCAGCCCCAGCATTTT. Translating it yields CASRLGTGGNQPQHF.

This chain connects TRBV7-9 to TRBJ2-2; the match to TRBD2 covers 9 bases. CDR1 is SEHNR, CDR2 FQNEAQ, per germline (reference sequence). V was clipped by 8 bases and J by 1 base; unmatched bases: 2. The CDR3 sequence is 14 residues long. In DNA, the CDR3 is TGTGCCAGCTCTAGCGGGAAGAACACCGGGGAGCTGTTTTTT. Its protein product is CASSSGKNTGELFF.

This clone was found once. The rearrangement links TRBV18 to TRBJ1-2; tentative D call: TRBD1 (5 bases). CDR1 KGHSH and CDR2 LQKENI come from the germline V gene. V was cut by 2 bases and J by 3 bases, with 10 bases left in between. This CDR3 has 14 residues. The CDR3 DNA sequence: TGTGCCAGCTCACCAGGGCAGGGTGACTATGGCTACACCTTC. Translating gives CASSPGQGDYGYTF.

The chain has TRBV24-1 and TRBJ2-2; 10 bases agree with TRBD1. The ends lost 9 bases at V and 1 base at J; junction bases unmatched: 4. Looked up from germline, CDR1 is KGHDR and CDR2 is SFDVKD. CDR3 length: 15 residues. The CDR3 region has the DNA TGTGCCACCTCGGACAGGGGGGAGAACACCGGGGAGCTGTTTTTT. Translation: CATSDRGENTGELFF.

This clone has more than one count but fewer than ten. The chain uses TRBV27 and TRBJ1-5; no clear D. The CDR3 has 14 residues. From germline, CDR1 is MNHEY and CDR2 SMNVEV (reference sequence). Trimming pared 4 bases from V and 4 bases from J, leaving 11 bases between. CDR3 coding DNA: TGTGCCAGCAGTTCGACACGAGGGAATCAGCCCCAGCATTTT. It yields the protein CASSSTRGNQPQHF.

The V gene is TRBV2, the J gene TRBJ2-1; no reliable D call. Germline CDR1 SNHLY, CDR2 FYNNEI. The CDR3 spans 13 residues. The ends were cut back, 3 bases at V and 7 bases at J, with 10 bases in the middle. In nucleotides, the CDR3 is TGTGCCAGCAGTGAGCGCCTCCGAAATGAGCAGTTCTTC. It yields the protein CASSERLRNEQFF.

This rearrangement joins TRBV19 to TRBJ2-2; 9 bases fit TRBD1. After removal of 3 bases from V and 1 base from J, the junction contained 6 bases not matched to a gene. This CDR3 is 17 amino acids long. Per germline, CDR1 LNHDA and CDR2 SQIVND (reference sequence). The CDR3 region has the DNA TGTGCCAGTAGTATCTTGGACAGGGGTCGGAACACCGGGGAGCTGTTTTTT. Encoded protein: CASSILDRGRNTGELFF.

This sequence joins TRBV9 and TRBJ1-2; 9 nucleotides line up with TRBD1. This CDR3 comprises 14 residues. J lost 9 bases, V lost 4 bases, and 10 bases had no gene match. CDR1 is SGDLS, CDR2 YYNGEE, per germline. CDR3 sequence: CASSKPPDRGSYTF. Written as DNA, the CDR3 is TGTGCCAGCAGCAAACCACCGGACAGGGGAAGCTACACCTTC.

The chain couples TRBV10-3 to TRBJ1-5; the D gene is possibly TRBD1 (6 bases). CDR3 length equals 13 residues. Trimming stripped 7 bases from V and 4 bases from J, with 11 bases between. Germline CDR1 and CDR2: ENHRY and SYGVKD. The CDR3 DNA follows: TGTGCCATCAAAGCAGGGGAGAATCAGCCCCAGCATTTT. It is translated as CAIKAGENQPQHF.

This chain links TRBV9 with TRBJ1-2; D unresolved. The CDR3 runs 13 residues. Germline CDR1 and CDR2: SGDLS and YYNGEE. Trimming cost V 0 bases and J 3 bases, with 6 bases left between them. For the CDR3, the DNA is TGTGCCAGCAGCGTAGACGGGTACTATGGCTACACCTTC. Translation: CASSVDGYYGYTF.

This clone was seen a single time. The V and J genes are TRBV11-2 and TRBJ1-2, with D unresolved. The germline CDR1 and CDR2 sequences are SGHAT and FQNNGV. This CDR3 comprises 13 residues. Trimming stripped 5 bases from V and 3 bases from J, with 10 bases between. The CDR3 is CASSQERHYGYTF. CDR3 DNA sequence: TGTGCCAGCAGCCAGGAACGCCACTATGGCTACACCTTC.

The V and J genes are TRBV10-2 and TRBJ2-3, with 9 positions matching TRBD2. This CDR3 is 15 amino acids long. V gave up 6 bases and J gave up 2 bases; unmatched junction bases: 6. CDR1 WSHSY and CDR2 SAAADI come from the germline V gene. In DNA, the CDR3 is TGCGCCAGCAGCCTTGGACTAGCGAACACAGATACGCAGTATTTT. Translating gives CASSLGLANTDTQYF.

The genes are TRBV3-1 (or the pseudogene TRBV3-2) and TRBJ2-1; D is possibly TRBD2 (6 bases). The CDR3 runs to 14 residues. The germline V gene has CDR1 LGHDT and CDR2 YNNKEL (reference sequence). V was pared by 4 bases and J by 8 bases, with 15 bases between. The CDR3 nucleotides are TGTGCCAGCAGCCGGGACTCCGTAGTCCATGAGCAGTTCTTC. As protein: CASSRDSVVHEQFF.

The V gene is TRBV7-2, the J gene TRBJ2-1; 8 nucleotides agree with TRBD2. CDR1 and CDR2 (germline): SGHTA, FQGNSA. J gave up 4 bases and V 1 base, and 3 bases lay outside the gene matches. The CDR3 is 15 amino acids. CDR3 bases: TGTGCCAGCAGCTTAGAATCTAGCGGGTACAATGAGCAGTTCTTC. Its protein product is CASSLESSGYNEQFF.

The genes are TRBV5-5 and TRBJ2-5; 10 nucleotides match TRBD2. This CDR3 has 16 amino acids. Germline trimming cut 6 bases from V and 1 base from J; bases unmatched to any gene: 9. The germline V gene has CDR1 SGHKS and CDR2 YYEKEE (reference sequence). Written as DNA, the CDR3 is TGTGCCAGCACCTTCGGAACTAGCGGGATCCAAGAGACCCAGTACTTC. Protein: CASTFGTSGIQETQYF.

The CDR3 spells CASSDRGTSYTF. CDR3 sequence (DNA): TGTGCCAGCAGCGACAGGGGAACCAGCTACACCTTC. The rearrangement joins TRBV3-1 (or the pseudogene TRBV3-2) to TRBJ1-2; 8 bases are shared with TRBD1. Looked up from germline, CDR1 is LGHDT and CDR2 is YNNKEL (reference sequence). There are 12 residues in the CDR3. Trimming took 5 bases from V and 9 from J; bases not matched to a gene: 5.

This sequence joins TRBV6-5 and TRBJ1-1; D is unresolved. CDR1 is MNHEY, CDR2 SVGAGI, per germline. The CDR3 consists of 16 residues. V lost 0 bases, J lost 1 base, and 12 bases lay in between. This CDR3 reads CASSYSSTRQNTEAFF. DNA of the CDR3: TGTGCCAGCAGTTACTCCTCGACAAGACAGAACACTGAAGCTTTCTTT.

This clone was counted a single time. This sequence joins TRBV11-3 and TRBJ1-1; 7 bases agree with TRBD1. This CDR3 has 14 residues. The J segment lost 1 base and the V segment lost 2 bases, leaving 1 base of the junction unmatched. The V gene's germline CDR1 is SGHNT and CDR2 YENEEA. The CDR3 reads CASSLTGANTEAFF. In DNA, the CDR3 is TGTGCCAGCAGCTTAACAGGGGCGAACACTGAAGCTTTCTTT.